This TCR beta chain is drawn from a study of CD8+ T cells in alopecia areata. Study background: Patients in the treated group were given tofacitinib by mouth, 5 to 10 mg twice a day.

Points from the study as a whole: Clonality in lesional scalp, especially alopecia totalis/universalis, exceeded that of normal scalp. A great number of expanded lesional clones endured in scalp and blood during tofacitinib.

This CDR3 spans 15 amino acids. Germline-derived CDR1 and CDR2 are LNHDA and SQIVND (reference sequence). Trimming left V 7 bases short and J 10 bases short, with 25 bases between. In the case of this clone: Its specificity is not known.

Extracted RNA was reverse transcribed, and the resulting cDNA served as sequencing template. This table comes from immunoSEQ multiplex PCR, and its TCRdb copy is limited to in-frame clones, with some not included. The sample holds around 190,000 clones; less than 70% are singletons and the top ten take 1.3%. Treatment reported: oral pan-JAK inhibitor, 5-10 mg twice daily. This sequence originates from a human donor with alopecia areata. J is TRBJ1-2 and V is TRBV19; weak D call: TRBD1 (6 bases). The material sequenced was CD4+ T cells sorted from blood, taken between weeks 47 and 50, from a patient treated with tofacitinib. CDR3 coding DNA: TGTGCCAGTACTGAATCCCAGGACAGTCGGGGATACTACACCTTC. Protein product: CASTESQDSRGYYTF.